This is a list of T cell receptor beta chains from one sample in a study of naive and memory T cell subsets. TCRdb passed the UMI-ligation and nested PCR reads through MiXCR, listing each CDR3 protein once. Altogether around 33,000 distinct CDR3 sequences are present, 6.5% to 8% being singletons, with the ten largest covering about 3.1%. The sequenced sample was skin, obtained from a tuberculin skin test site. These receptors came from an adult in good health. The CDR3 runs from the conserved cysteine through the conserved F or W. A D gene is named only where the DNA matches it firmly. Size values are once, few and many counts, or a class for expanded clones, and some rows have none.

>15|-|TRBD1|TRBJ2-5|TRBV7-3
CASSTQGVSQETQYF
TGTGCCAGCAGCACCCAGGGGGTGTCCCAAGAGACCCAGTACTTC
>16|-|TRBD2|TRBJ2-3|TRBV29-1
CSVERAFGGGEDKKYF
TGCAGCGTTGAAAGGGCTTTCGGGGGGGGGGAGGATAAGAAGTATTTT
>15|many|TRBD2|TRBJ2-3|TRBV29-1
CSVGWGGRGTDTQYF
TGCAGCGTTGGTTGGGGGGGACGCGGCACAGATACGCAGTATTTT
>16|many|TRBD1|TRBJ1-5|TRBV7-9
CASSLYGSGGYQPQHF
TGTGCCAGCAGCTTATATGGGTCAGGGGGCTATCAGCCCCAGCATTTT
>16|many|-|TRBJ2-7|TRBV7-2
CASSLNELAPSEEQYF
TGTGCCAGCAGCTTAAATGAGTTAGCCCCATCGGAAGAGCAGTACTTC
>13|many|-|TRBJ1-5|TRBV20-1
CSASNGLNQPQHF
TGCAGTGCTAGTAATGGTCTCAATCAGCCCCAGCATTTT
>13|large|TRBD2|TRBJ2-7|TRBV20-1
CSPLAASSYEQYF
TGCAGTCCCCTAGCGGCGAGCTCCTACGAGCAGTACTTC
>15|many|-|TRBJ2-1|TRBV7-9
CASSFKLSLYNEQFF
TGTGCCAGCAGCTTTAAACTATCTCTTTACAATGAGCAGTTCTTC
>15|-|TRBD1|TRBJ2-7|TRBV2
CASSLNGDRVYEQYF
TGTGCCAGCAGCCTAAACGGGGACAGGGTTTACGAGCAGTACTTC
>15|few|-|TRBJ2-1|TRBV19
CASTSGEPLYNEQFF
TGTGCCAGTACTTCCGGGGAACCCCTCTACAATGAGCAGTTCTTC
>15|many|TRBD1|TRBJ2-6|TRBV29-1
CSVEGTGAGANVLTF
TGCAGCGTTGAGGGGACAGGGGCTGGGGCCAACGTCCTGACTTTC
>15|-|TRBD1|TRBJ2-7|TRBV9
CASSVGTASSYEQYF
TGTGCCAGCAGCGTGGGGACAGCGTCCTCCTACGAGCAGTACTTC
>14|few|TRBD1|TRBJ2-7|TRBV29-1
CSVEFGDRRYEQYF
TGCAGCGTTGAATTTGGGGACAGGCGGTACGAGCAGTACTTC
>15|many|TRBD1|TRBJ2-7|TRBV7-9
CASRREGQGSFEQYF
TGTGCCAGCAGAAGAGAGGGACAGGGGAGTTTCGAGCAGTACTTC
>14|many|-|TRBJ2-3|TRBV4-1
CASSQDRVADTQYF
TGCGCCAGCAGCCAAGATCGGGTGGCAGATACGCAGTATTTT
>14|few|-|TRBJ1-5|TRBV19
CASSKLTGDQPQHF
TGTGCCAGTAGCAAACTGACAGGAGATCAGCCCCAGCATTTT
>16|few|TRBD2|TRBJ2-7|TRBV19
CASSIGPAGGVYEQYF
TGTGCCAGTAGTATAGGACCAGCGGGGGGCGTTTACGAGCAGTACTTC
>13|many|-|TRBJ2-1|TRBV6-4
CASRKGGDREQFF
TGTGCCAGCAGGAAAGGGGGGGACCGTGAGCAGTTCTTC
>11|few|-|TRBJ1-1|TRBV20-1
CSGGRGLEAFF
TGCAGTGGAGGAAGAGGTTTAGAAGCTTTCTTT
>13|few|-|TRBJ1-2|TRBV29-1
CSVEVREDYGDTF
TGCAGCGTTGAAGTCAGGGAGGACTATGGCGACACCTTC
>16|many|TRBD1|TRBJ2-4|TRBV29-1
CSVVLWGQMAKNIQYF
TGCAGCGTTGTTCTTTGGGGACAGATGGCCAAAAACATTCAGTACTTC
>15|many|-|TRBJ2-3|TRBV7-8
CASSSRGGLTDTQYF
TGTGCCAGCAGCTCCAGGGGGGGACTAACAGATACGCAGTATTTT
>16|many|-|TRBJ1-6|TRBV6-6
CASSYSRVAYNSPLHF
TGTGCCAGCAGTTACTCGAGGGTTGCCTATAATTCACCCCTCCACTTT
>14|few|TRBD1|TRBJ1-1|TRBV20-1
CSASFRQGITEAFF
TGCAGTGCTAGTTTTCGACAGGGGATCACTGAAGCTTTCTTT
>13|few|-|TRBJ1-1|TRBV20-1
CSASQGRTTEAFF
TGCAGTGCTAGTCAGGGGAGGACCACTGAAGCTTTCTTT
>13|many|TRBD2|TRBJ2-5|TRBV20-1
CSASLAVQETQYF
TGCAGTGCTAGCCTAGCGGTGCAAGAGACCCAGTACTTC
>10|many|-|TRBJ1-4|TRBV29-1
CSVRAEKLFF
TGCAGCGTTCGGGCGGAAAAACTGTTTTTT
>15|many|-|TRBJ1-1|TRBV7-9
CASSFAGVGDTEAFF
TGTGCCAGCAGCTTTGCGGGAGTCGGGGACACTGAAGCTTTCTTT
>13|many|-|TRBJ1-2|TRBV29-1
CSVDRKEDHGYTF
TGCAGCGTAGACAGAAAAGAGGATCATGGCTACACCTTC
>13|many|TRBD1|TRBJ2-1|TRBV4-1
CASSYRDRNEQFF
TGCGCCAGCAGCTACCGGGACAGGAATGAGCAGTTCTTC
>13|many|-|TRBJ1-6|TRBV20-1
CSATRDLNSPLHF
TGCAGTGCAACCCGGGACCTTAATTCACCCCTCCACTTT
>15|many|-|TRBJ1-4|TRBV20-1
CSARDLTASNEKLFF
TGCAGTGCTAGAGATCTTACAGCCAGTAATGAAAAACTGTTTTTT
>17|many|TRBD1|TRBJ1-3|TRBV20-1
CSARDLRMAGGGNTIYF
TGCAGTGCTAGAGATCTCCGGATGGCAGGGGGAGGAAACACCATATATTTT
>16|many|-|TRBJ1-2|TRBV29-1
CSVEYPGQPTNYGDTF
TGCAGCGTTGAGTATCCGGGACAACCGACTAACTATGGCGACACCTTC
>13|many|-|TRBJ2-7|TRBV6-2/TRBV6-3
CASTPDRPYEQYF
TGTGCCAGCACCCCGGACAGACCCTACGAGCAGTACTTC
>14|few|-|TRBJ1-1|TRBV13
CASSLHGTNTEAFF
TGTGCCAGCAGCTTACACGGAACGAACACTGAAGCTTTCTTT
>15|many|-|TRBJ2-1|TRBV7-2
CASSLEGTTWNEQFF
TGTGCCAGCAGCTTAGAGGGGACGACTTGGAATGAGCAGTTCTTC
>14|-|-|TRBJ1-4|TRBV4-1
CASSPQGTNEKLFF
TGCGCCAGCAGCCCGCAGGGGACTAATGAAAAACTGTTTTTT
>14|medium-sized|-|TRBJ2-5|TRBV29-1
CSVTTQGFRETQYF
TGCAGCGTTACGACACAGGGCTTTCGTGAGACCCAGTACTTC
>10|many|-|TRBJ2-1|TRBV20-1
CSGLAAVQFF
TGCAGTGGTCTGGCGGCAGTGCAGTTCTTC
>15|many|TRBD2|TRBJ2-3|TRBV2
CASSGTSGGVDTQYF
TGTGCCAGCAGTGGGACTAGCGGGGGGGTAGATACGCAGTATTTT
>11|-|-|TRBJ1-1|TRBV20-1
CSARKDSLAFF
TGCAGTGCCCGTAAGGACTCGCTGGCTTTCTTT
>18|few|TRBD1|TRBJ1-1|TRBV12-3/TRBV12-4
CASSRFRDRGLKNTEAFF
TGTGCCAGCAGCCGTTTCCGGGACAGGGGGCTTAAGAACACTGAAGCTTTCTTT
>14|many|-|TRBJ1-1|TRBV5-1
CASSFEGPNTEAFF
TGCGCCAGCAGCTTCGAAGGCCCGAACACTGAAGCTTTCTTT
>14|many|-|TRBJ2-3|TRBV7-3
CASSNGPGADTQYF
TGTGCCAGCAGCAACGGGCCGGGGGCAGATACGCAGTATTTT
>18|many|TRBD2|TRBJ2-5|TRBV3-1
CASSHPTSGGDMQETQYF
TGTGCCAGCAGCCACCCGACTAGCGGGGGGGACATGCAAGAGACCCAGTACTTC
>16|many|-|TRBJ2-2|TRBV19
CASSSPDRPNTGELFF
TGTGCCAGTAGTAGCCCCGACAGACCGAACACCGGGGAGCTGTTTTTT
>14|many|-|TRBJ1-5|TRBV2
CASSGIEGNQPQHF
TGTGCCAGCAGCGGGATTGAGGGCAATCAGCCCCAGCATTTT
>16|-|TRBD1|TRBJ1-1|TRBV18
CASSRYYGQGENVAFF
TGTGCCAGCTCCCGCTACTATGGACAGGGGGAGAACGTAGCTTTCTTT
>17|-|TRBD1|TRBJ2-1|TRBV24-1
CATSDTGQGRGNNEQFF
TGTGCCACCAGTGATACCGGACAGGGACGAGGCAACAATGAGCAGTTCTTC
>17|-|-|TRBJ1-2|TRBV7-2
CASSLGMGPGPHYGYTF
TGTGCCAGCAGCTTAGGTATGGGACCGGGACCCCACTATGGCTACACCTTC